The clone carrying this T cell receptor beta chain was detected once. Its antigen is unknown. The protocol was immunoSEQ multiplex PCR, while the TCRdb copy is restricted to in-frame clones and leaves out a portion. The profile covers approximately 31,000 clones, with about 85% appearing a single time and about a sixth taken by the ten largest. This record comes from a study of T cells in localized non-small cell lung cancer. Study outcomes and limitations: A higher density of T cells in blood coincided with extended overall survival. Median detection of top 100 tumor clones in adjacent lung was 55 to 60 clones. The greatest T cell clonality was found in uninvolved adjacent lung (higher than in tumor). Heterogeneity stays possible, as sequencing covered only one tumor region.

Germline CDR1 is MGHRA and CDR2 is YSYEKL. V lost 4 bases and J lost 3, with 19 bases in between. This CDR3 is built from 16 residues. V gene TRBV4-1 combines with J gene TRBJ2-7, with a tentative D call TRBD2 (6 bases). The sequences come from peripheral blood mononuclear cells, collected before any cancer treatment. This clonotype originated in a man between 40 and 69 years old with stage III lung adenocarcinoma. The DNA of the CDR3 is TGCGCCAGCAGCCCCTCCCCCGTGGCGGGATACTACGAGCAGTACTTC. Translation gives CASSPSPVAGYYEQYF.